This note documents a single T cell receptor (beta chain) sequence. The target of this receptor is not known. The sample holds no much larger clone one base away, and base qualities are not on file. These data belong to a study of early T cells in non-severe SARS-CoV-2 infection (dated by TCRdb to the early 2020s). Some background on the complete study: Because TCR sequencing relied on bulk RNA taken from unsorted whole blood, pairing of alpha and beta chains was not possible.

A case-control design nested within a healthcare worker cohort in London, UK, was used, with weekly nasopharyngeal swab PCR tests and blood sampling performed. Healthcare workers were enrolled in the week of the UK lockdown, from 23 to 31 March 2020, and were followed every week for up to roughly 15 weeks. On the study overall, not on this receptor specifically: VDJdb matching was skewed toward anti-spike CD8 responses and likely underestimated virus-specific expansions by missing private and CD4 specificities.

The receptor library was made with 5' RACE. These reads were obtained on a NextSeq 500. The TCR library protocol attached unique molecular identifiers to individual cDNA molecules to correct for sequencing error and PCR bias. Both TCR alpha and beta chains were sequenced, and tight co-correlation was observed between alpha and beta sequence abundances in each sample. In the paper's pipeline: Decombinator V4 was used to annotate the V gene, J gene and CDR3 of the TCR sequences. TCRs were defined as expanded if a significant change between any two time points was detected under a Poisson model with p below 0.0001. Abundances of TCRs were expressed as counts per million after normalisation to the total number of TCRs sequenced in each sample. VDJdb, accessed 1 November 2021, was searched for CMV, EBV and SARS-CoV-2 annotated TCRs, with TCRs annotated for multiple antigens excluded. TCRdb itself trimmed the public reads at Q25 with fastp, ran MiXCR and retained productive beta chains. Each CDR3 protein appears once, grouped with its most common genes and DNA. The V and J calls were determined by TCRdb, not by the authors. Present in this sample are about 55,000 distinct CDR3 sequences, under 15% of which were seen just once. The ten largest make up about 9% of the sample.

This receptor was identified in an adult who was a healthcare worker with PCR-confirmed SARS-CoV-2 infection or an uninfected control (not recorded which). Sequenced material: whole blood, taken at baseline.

The bases are TGTGCCAGCAGCAAAGTGGACGGTGTAACCTACGAGCAGTACTTC. It translates as CASSKVDGVTYEQYF. In this chain, TRBV21-1 is recombined with TRBJ2-7. TRBV21-1 is given as a pseudogene. There are 15 amino acids in the CDR3, from cysteine to phenylalanine inclusive. The only DNA kept is the CDR3, 45 bases in frame from the first base.